This TCR beta chain was documented in a study of blood T cell repertoires in COVID-19. As for the study in general: Samples came from the United States, Italy and Spain, spanning acute and convalescent COVID-19. The cDNA or gDNA used as material had been derived from T cells, B-cell-depleted T cells, or PBMCs.

Per the authors' pipeline: Reference gene primer amplification gave nucleated cell count estimates. Profiled with immunoSEQ multiplex PCR; TCRdb holds only in-frame clones, not every one. That table is the source of V, J and clone size, and D and trimming were worked out from the DNA. The sample lists tens of thousands of clones, approximately 80% occurring once. In its sample, this clone was seen a few times. The sequenced material came from peripheral blood. This clonotype was obtained from a human donor in a cohort sampled during active COVID-19.

The CDR3 reads CASSLIAEAFF. CDR3 in DNA: TGTGCCAGCAGCTTGATCGCTGAAGCTTTCTTT. V usage is TRBV5-8 and J usage is TRBJ1-1; no firm D call. V was trimmed by 1 base and J by 6 bases, leaving 4 bases between them. CDR1 is SGHTS and CDR2 is YDEGEE in the germline V gene. The CDR3 consists of 11 residues.